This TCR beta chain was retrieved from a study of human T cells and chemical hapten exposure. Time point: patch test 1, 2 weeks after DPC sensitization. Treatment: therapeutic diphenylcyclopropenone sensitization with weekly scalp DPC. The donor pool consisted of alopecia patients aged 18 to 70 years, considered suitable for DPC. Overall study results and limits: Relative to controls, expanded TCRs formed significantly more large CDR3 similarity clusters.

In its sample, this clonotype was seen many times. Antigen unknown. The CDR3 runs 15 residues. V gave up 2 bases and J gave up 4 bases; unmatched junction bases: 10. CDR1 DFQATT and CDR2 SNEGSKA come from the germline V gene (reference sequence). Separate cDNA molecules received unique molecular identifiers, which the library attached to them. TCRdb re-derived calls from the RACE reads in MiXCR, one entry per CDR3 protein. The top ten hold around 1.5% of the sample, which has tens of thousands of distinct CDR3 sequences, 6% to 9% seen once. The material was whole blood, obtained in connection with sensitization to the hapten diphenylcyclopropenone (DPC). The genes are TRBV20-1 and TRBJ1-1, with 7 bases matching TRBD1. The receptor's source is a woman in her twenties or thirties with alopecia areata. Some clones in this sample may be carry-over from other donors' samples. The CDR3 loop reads CSARSGTAKSTEAFF. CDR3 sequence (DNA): TGCAGTGCTAGAAGCGGGACAGCTAAGAGCACTGAAGCTTTCTTT.